This T cell receptor (beta chain) derives from a study of blood T cells in healthy people across ages (dated by TCRdb to between 2014 and 2016). Background on the whole study: In model experiments, template switching captured about one uniquely barcoded TCR beta cDNA molecule for every two T cells. Using deep sequencing normalized with unique cDNA molecular identifiers, the study measured how TCR beta repertoire diversity changes with age. Donors were grouped into four age groups: young (average roughly 17 years), middle-aged (less than 40), aged (over 55) and long-lived (just over 80). Donors of different ages were randomly distributed across sequencing lanes to avoid experimental bias. For two donors (one aged 18 to 29 and one aged 80 or older), the study analyzed two additional independent replicas of 1 million unique cDNA reads from the same blood draw. Broader findings and caveats from the paper: Bulk unsorted PBMC profiling prevented conclusive comparison of naive and antigen-experienced compartments. As age increased, observed TCR beta diversity per million T cells dropped in a roughly linear way, and a significant reduction was already evident by age 40. Compared with the aged group, the long-lived group had more naive CD4+ T cells, fewer expanded clones and increased TCR diversity, a pattern suggesting age selection. Estimates of total diversity based on one million sequenced T cells were regarded as lower bounds and as underestimates. There was a strong correlation between observed TCR beta diversity and the percentage of naive T cells measured by flow cytometry. Because the CMV infection status of the donors was unknown, age-related changes in expanded clonotypes may potentially have been confounded.

Concerning this clonotype itself: The specificity of this receptor is unknown. The sample holds no much larger clone one base away, and base qualities are not on file.

Library preparation was by 5' RACE. Instrument on record: Illumina HiSeq 2500. A second PCR of roughly 7 to 11 cycles was performed with a sample-barcoded 5' primer and a J-beta primer mix. A unique molecular identifier was introduced onto each TCR beta cDNA molecule by a template-switch 5' adaptor carrying 12 random nucleotides. At least 3 million CDR3-containing paired-end reads were obtained from each sample. First-strand cDNA synthesis was performed from all RNA using the Mint cDNA synthesis kit, with priming by a TRBC-specific oligonucleotide. Following uracil-DNA glycosylase treatment, all cDNA underwent a first 18-cycle PCR with the universal primers M1SS and BC2_uni_R. Per the authors' processing: Each sample was normalized by randomly selecting 1 million high-quality reads, each carrying a distinct molecular identifier. Reads sharing molecular identifiers were discarded rather than binned into consensus sequences. CDR3 identification, clonotype clustering and error correction used MiTCR with a Q25 quality threshold and the strictest error-elimination algorithm. A nonparametric unseen species model with Euler transformation was used to estimate lower-bound total TCR beta diversity. TCRdb handled the public reads itself, with Q25 trimming in fastp and clone calling in MiXCR, and kept productive beta chains. Rows are combined by CDR3 protein, so each entry shows the most common genes and DNA. Here the V and J calls rest on TCRdb's processing, not on the authors' analysis. Recorded for this sample are about 1.4 million distinct CDR3 sequences; 45% to 70% of them occurred a single time. Clones ranked in the top ten supply more than 6% of the sample.

The donors were some 39 Caucasian individuals from Russia, aged 6 to 90 years, who were systemically healthy. About 9.1 milliliters of peripheral blood were collected from each donor into EDTA-treated Vacutainer tubes. Ficoll-Paque density-gradient centrifugation was used to isolate PBMCs, with at least 6 million per sample. Total RNA was extracted from PBMCs with Trizol reagent, with at least 5.5 micrograms obtained per sample. For every donor, flow cytometry on a PBMC aliquot measured the percentage of naive CD45RAhigh/CD27high T cells. The TCR originated in a man aged 18 to 35 in good health. The specimen was blood.

The DNA sequence is given as TGTGCCAGCAGCGTGCGACAGTCCTACGAGCAGTACTTC. This encodes CASSVRQSYEQYF. The chain was built from TRBV7-2 and TRBJ2-7; tentative D gene TRBD1, with 5 bases matching. V gives up 5 bases and J gives up 1 base, and the segment between their germline ends measures 9 bases. Measured from the cysteine to the phenylalanine, the CDR3 is 13 residues long. Only the CDR3 DNA is retained, 39 bases long and in frame from the first base. For CDR1 and CDR2, the germline V gene lists SGHTA and FQGNSA.